This T cell receptor beta chain was profiled in a study of T-cell memory formation after mild COVID-19. About the study: Each donor largely had its own TCR clusters.

General study results and limits: Later expanders leaned toward CD4+, whereas clones contracting from day 15 to 85 were balanced CD4/CD8. Largely, contracting CD4+ clones fell within CM and EM, and contracting CD8+ clones within EMRA. The appearance of some responding clones in pre-infection memory suggested that cross-reactive memory joined.

As regards this clonotype: The antigen remains undetermined.

This CDR3 has 16 amino acids. Germline V CDR1 and CDR2: KGHSH, LQKENI. After removal of 2 bases from V and 9 bases from J, the junction contained 9 bases not matched to a gene. TCRdb recomputed calls from the 5' RACE reads with MiXCR, one row per CDR3 protein. The sample carries 400,000 or so distinct CDR3 sequences, 15% to 20% recorded once. Sample: PBMCs or a T cell subset sorted from them (not recorded which). This sequence joins TRBV18 and TRBJ1-6, with TRBD1 matching over 8 bases. This TCR derives from an adult woman who had mild COVID-19 (a few samples of this study predate the infection). Cell type and time point are not known. The CDR3 spells CASSPAGTGRRSPLHF. The CDR3, as DNA: TGTGCCAGCTCACCAGCCGGGACAGGTCGCCGTTCACCCCTCCACTTT.